The 9 T cell receptor beta chains reported below all come from one sample, sequenced in a study of CD8 T cells in Susac syndrome. RNA in amounts of roughly 0.5 to 1 ug was reverse transcribed with random hexamers. TCRdb re-derived calls from the immunoSEQ multiplex PCR reads in MiXCR, one entry per CDR3 protein. Of about 130,000 distinct CDR3 sequences listed, 90% to 95% are singletons. The sample comprised CD8+ T cells from PBMCs. All receptors come from a human donor with Susac syndrome.

Written as DNA, the CDR3 is TGCGCCAGCAGCCAAGTGAAGGGTGTCTACGAGCAGTACTTC. Translating gives CASSQVKGVYEQYF. The V gene is TRBV4-1, the J gene TRBJ2-7, with D unclear. Germline V CDR1 and CDR2: MGHRA, YSYEKL. The CDR3 consists of 14 residues. V was cut by 1 base and J by 3 bases, with 10 bases left in between.

The V call is TRBV20-1, the J call TRBJ2-7, with 9 bases that match TRBD2. CDR3 length: 16 residues. The germline V gene has CDR1 DFQATT and CDR2 SNEGSKA (reference sequence). The junction had 12 bases not matched to a gene; V was cut back by 1 base and J by 5 bases. For the CDR3, the DNA is TGCAGTGCTAGAGGGCACCTTAGCGGGAGAGGGGACGAGCAGTACTTC. It yields the protein CSARGHLSGRGDEQYF.

The rearrangement uses TRBV21-1 and TRBJ2-7. TRBV21-1 is an annotated pseudogene. The CDR3 is 16 amino acids. The CDR3 loop is CASSKDGLPGLHEQYF. CDR3 DNA: TGTGCCAGCAGCAAAGATGGGTTGCCAGGGCTCCACGAGCAGTACTTC.

The CDR3 protein is CASSPADRANIQYF. CDR3 DNA: TGTGCCAGCAGCCCCGCTGACAGGGCGAACATTCAGTACTTC. This rearrangement joins TRBV12-3 or TRBV12-4 to TRBJ2-4; 7 nucleotides match TRBD1. V was clipped by 6 bases and J by 7 bases; unmatched bases: 9. There are 14 residues in the CDR3.

The chain carries TRBV15 and TRBJ2-7, with D uncertain. Germline assignment: CDR1 LNHNV and CDR2 YYDKDF (reference sequence). Trimming removed 0 bases from V and 1 base from J, with 13 bases in between. CDR3 size: 16 residues. CDR3 bases: TGTGCCACCAGCAGAGAGAGCGCCGATTCGTCCTACGAGCAGTACTTC. Translating gives CATSRESADSSYEQYF.

The chain links TRBV12-3 or TRBV12-4 to TRBJ2-7; D possibly corresponds to TRBD1 (6 bases). V lost 1 base and J lost 4, with 11 bases in between. This CDR3 contains 14 residues. In DNA form, the CDR3 reads TGTGCCAGCAGTTTAGATCAGGGGAGATACGAGCAGTACTTC. It is translated as CASSLDQGRYEQYF.

This chain connects TRBV30 to TRBJ2-7, with TRBD1 matching over 7 bases. Germline V CDR1 and CDR2: GTSNPN, SVGIG (reference sequence). The V segment lost 3 bases and the J segment 4 bases; nucleotides outside the gene matches: 6. The CDR3 totals 13 residues. The CDR3 DNA follows: TGTGCCTGGAGCGCTCAGGGGGTATACGAGCAGTACTTC. Amino acid sequence: CAWSAQGVYEQYF.

The CDR3 region has the DNA TGTGCCAGCAGCCAAGAATCAGGGCGTGAAAAACTGTTTTTT. Protein sequence: CASSQESGREKLFF. The chain is built from TRBV4-2 and TRBJ1-4, with D possibly being TRBD1 (5 bases). Per the germline V gene, CDR1 is LGHNA and CDR2 is YNFKEQ. The germline V and J ends were trimmed by 0 bases and 7 bases, with 9 bases remaining between them. CDR3 length: 14 residues.

This sequence joins TRBV20-1 and TRBJ2-3, with 14 bases matching TRBD2. CDR1 and CDR2 from the germline V gene are DFQATT and SNEGSKA (reference sequence). The length of the CDR3 is 20 residues. Trimming cost V 0 bases and J 1 base; bases outside gene matches: 12. Here the CDR3 reads CSARDPGTSGSMWGTDTQYF. For the CDR3, the DNA is TGCAGTGCTAGAGATCCCGGGACTAGCGGGAGTATGTGGGGCACAGATACGCAGTATTTT.